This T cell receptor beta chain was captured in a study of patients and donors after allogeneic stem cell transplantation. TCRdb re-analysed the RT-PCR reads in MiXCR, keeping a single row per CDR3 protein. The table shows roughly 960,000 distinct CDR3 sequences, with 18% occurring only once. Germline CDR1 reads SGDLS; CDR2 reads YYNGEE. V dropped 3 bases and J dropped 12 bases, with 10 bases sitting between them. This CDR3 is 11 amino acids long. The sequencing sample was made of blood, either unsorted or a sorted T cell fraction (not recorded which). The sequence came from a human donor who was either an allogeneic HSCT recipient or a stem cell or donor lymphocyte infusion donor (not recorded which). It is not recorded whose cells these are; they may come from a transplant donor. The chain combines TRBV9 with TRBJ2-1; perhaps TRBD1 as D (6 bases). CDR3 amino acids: CASSAQGWQFF. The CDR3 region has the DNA TGTGCCAGCAGCGCCCAGGGGTGGCAGTTCTTC. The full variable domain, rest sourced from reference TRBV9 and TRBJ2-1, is DSGVTQTPKHLITATGQRVTLRCSPRSGDLSVYWYQQSLDQGLQFLIQYYNGEERAKGNILERFSAQQFPDLHSELNLSSLELGDSALYFCASSAQGWQFFGPGTRLTVL.